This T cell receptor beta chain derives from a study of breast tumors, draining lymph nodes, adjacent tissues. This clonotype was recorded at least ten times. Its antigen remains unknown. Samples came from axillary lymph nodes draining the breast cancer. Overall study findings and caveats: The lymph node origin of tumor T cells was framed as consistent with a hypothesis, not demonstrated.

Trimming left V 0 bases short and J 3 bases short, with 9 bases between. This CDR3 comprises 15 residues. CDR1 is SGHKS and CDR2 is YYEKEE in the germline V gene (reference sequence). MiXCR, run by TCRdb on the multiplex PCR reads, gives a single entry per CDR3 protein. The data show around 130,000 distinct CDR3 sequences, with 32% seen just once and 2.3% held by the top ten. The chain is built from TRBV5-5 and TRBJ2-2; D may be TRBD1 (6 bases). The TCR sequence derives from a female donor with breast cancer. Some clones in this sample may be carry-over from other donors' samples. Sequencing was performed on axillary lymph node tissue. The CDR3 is CASSLGHRDTGELFF. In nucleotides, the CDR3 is TGTGCCAGCAGCTTGGGGCACAGGGACACCGGGGAGCTGTTTTTT.